This TCR beta chain was found in a study of blood T cell repertoires in COVID-19. Seattle enrolled patients during active infection and tracked them longitudinally. Sequencing used immunoSEQ multiplex PCR; TCRdb keeps in-frame clones, though not all of them. The table records 70,000 to 90,000 clones, 75% to 90% of them present only once. The sample taken for sequencing was peripheral blood. This receptor was identified in a man older than 75 with COVID-19, enrolled during active disease.

The DNA for the CDR3 is TGTGCCAGCAGCCGAGGGACAGCGATCTACGAGCAGTACTTC. Protein sequence: CASSRGTAIYEQYF. The chain couples TRBV14 to TRBJ2-7, with 7 bases identical to TRBD1. The ends lost 4 bases at V and 3 bases at J; junction bases unmatched: 6. This CDR3 is built from 14 residues. Germline loops: CDR1 SGHDN, CDR2 FVKESK.